This TCR beta chain was obtained from a study of T-cell reconstitution after alpha-beta-depleted transplantation in children. General observations from the study: Surviving recipient cells, namely T cells and thymic progenitors, were the source of high day-60 TCRbeta diversity in some patients. After transplant, at about two months, alpha-beta T cells were reportedly derived from several hundred expanded graft clones. One year post-transplant, T-cell counts and diversity were largely derived from T cells produced anew.

This clonotype was seen at least ten times. Its specificity is not known. Construction of the TCRbeta library involved unique molecular identifiers. TCRdb fed the PCR reads into MiXCR, producing one record per CDR3 protein. The table lists 60,000 to 70,000 distinct CDR3 sequences, roughly 5.2% of them singletons, with approximately 20% in the top ten. V dropped 5 bases and J dropped 8 bases, with 15 bases sitting between them. This CDR3 is built from 13 residues. The germline V gene has CDR1 MNHNY and CDR2 SVGAGI (reference sequence). The TCR sequence derives from a boy under three years old who had a stem cell transplant for acute myeloid leukemia, so the T cells may come from the graft donor. V gene TRBV6-6 combines with J gene TRBJ1-1, with a tentative D call TRBD1 (5 bases). Source: PBMCs, mostly from graft donor cells, taken 180 days after TCRalphabeta/CD19-depleted stem cell transplant. The CDR3 region is CASSRPGPIEAFF. CDR3 bases: TGTGCCAGCAGTAGACCGGGACCGATAGAAGCTTTCTTT.